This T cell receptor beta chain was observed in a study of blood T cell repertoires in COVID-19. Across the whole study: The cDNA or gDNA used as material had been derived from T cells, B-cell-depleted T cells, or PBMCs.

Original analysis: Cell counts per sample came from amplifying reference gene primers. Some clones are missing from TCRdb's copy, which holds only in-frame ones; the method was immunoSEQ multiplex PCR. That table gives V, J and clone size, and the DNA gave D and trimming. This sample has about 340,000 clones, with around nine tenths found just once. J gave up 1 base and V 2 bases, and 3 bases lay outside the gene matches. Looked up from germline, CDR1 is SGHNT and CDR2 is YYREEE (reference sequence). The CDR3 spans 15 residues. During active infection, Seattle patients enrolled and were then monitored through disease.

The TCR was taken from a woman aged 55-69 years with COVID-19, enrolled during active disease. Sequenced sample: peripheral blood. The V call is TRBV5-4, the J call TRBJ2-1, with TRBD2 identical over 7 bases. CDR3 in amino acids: CASSLAGKSYNEQFF. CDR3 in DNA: TGTGCCAGCAGCTTAGCGGGGAAGTCCTACAATGAGCAGTTCTTC.